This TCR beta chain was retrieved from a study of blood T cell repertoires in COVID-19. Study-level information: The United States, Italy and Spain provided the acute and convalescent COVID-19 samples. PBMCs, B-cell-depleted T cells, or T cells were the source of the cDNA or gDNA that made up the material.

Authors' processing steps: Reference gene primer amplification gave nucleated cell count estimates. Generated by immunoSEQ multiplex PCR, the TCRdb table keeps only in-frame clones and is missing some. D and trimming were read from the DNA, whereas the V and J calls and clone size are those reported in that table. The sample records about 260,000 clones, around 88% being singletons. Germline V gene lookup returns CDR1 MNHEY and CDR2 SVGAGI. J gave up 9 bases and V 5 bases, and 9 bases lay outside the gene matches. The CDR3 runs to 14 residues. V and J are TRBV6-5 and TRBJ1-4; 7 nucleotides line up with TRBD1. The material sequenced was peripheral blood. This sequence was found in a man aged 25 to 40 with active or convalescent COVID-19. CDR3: CASSQKGGIQKLFF. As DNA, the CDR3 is TGTGCCAGCAGTCAAAAAGGGGGCATTCAAAAACTGTTTTTT.